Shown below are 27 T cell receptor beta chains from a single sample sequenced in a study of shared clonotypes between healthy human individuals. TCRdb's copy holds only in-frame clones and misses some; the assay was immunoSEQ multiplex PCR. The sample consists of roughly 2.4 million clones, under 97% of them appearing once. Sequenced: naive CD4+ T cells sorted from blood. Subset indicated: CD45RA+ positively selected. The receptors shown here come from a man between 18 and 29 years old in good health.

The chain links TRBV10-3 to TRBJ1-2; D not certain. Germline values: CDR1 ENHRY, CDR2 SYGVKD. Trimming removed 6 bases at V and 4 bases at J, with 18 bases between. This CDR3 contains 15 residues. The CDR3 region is CAIRVGGLAVYGYTF. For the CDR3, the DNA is TGTGCCATCAGGGTAGGAGGGCTTGCAGTCTATGGCTACACCTTC.

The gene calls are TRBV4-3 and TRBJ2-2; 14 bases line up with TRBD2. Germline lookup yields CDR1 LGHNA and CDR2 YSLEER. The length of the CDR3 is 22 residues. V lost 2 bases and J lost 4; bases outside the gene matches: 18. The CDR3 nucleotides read TGCGCCAGCAGCCAACTTCCGGGACTAGCGGGAGCGGTTAACGTATTCACCGGGGAGCTGTTTTTT. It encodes CASSQLPGLAGAVNVFTGELFF.

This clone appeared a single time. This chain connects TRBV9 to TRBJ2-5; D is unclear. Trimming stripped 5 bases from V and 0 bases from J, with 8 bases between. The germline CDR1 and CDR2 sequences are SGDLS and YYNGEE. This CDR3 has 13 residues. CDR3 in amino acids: CASRGEYQETQYF. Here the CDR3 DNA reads TGTGCCAGCAGGGGCGAGTACCAAGAGACCCAGTACTTC.

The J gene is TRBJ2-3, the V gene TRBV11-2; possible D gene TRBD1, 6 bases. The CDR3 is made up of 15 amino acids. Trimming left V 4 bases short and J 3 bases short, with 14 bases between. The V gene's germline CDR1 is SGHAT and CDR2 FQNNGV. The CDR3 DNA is TGTGCCAGCAGCTACCCGGGACATCCGACAGATACGCAGTATTTT. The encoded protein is CASSYPGHPTDTQYF. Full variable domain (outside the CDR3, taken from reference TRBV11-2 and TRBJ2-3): EAGVAQSPRYKIIEKRQSVAFWCNPISGHATLYWYQQILGQGPKLLIQFQNNGVVDDSQLPKDRFSAERLKGVDSTLKIQPAKLEDSAVYLCASSYPGHPTDTQYFGPGTRLTVL.

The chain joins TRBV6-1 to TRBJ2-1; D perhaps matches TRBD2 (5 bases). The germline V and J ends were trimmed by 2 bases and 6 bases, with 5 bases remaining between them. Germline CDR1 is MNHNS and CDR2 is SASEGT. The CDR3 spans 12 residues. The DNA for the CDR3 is TGTGCCAGCAGTGAAACTAGCAATGAGCAGTTCTTC. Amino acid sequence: CASSETSNEQFF.

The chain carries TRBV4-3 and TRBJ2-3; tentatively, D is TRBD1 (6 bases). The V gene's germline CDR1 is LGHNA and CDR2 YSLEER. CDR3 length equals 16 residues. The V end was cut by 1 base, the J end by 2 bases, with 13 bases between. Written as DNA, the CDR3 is TGCGCCAGCAGCCAAGGGACAGACCTACTCACAGATACGCAGTATTTT. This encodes CASSQGTDLLTDTQYF.

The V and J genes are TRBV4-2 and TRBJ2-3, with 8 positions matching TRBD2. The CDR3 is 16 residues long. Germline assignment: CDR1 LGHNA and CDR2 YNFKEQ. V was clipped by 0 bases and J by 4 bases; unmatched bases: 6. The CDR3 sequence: CASSQEGLAGADTQYF. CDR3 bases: TGTGCCAGCAGCCAAGAAGGGCTAGCGGGCGCAGATACGCAGTATTTT.

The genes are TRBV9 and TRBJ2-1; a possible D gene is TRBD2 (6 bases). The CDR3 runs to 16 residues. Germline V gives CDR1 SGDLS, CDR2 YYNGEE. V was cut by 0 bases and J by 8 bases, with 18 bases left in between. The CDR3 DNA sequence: TGTGCCAGCAGCGTAGCATATGGGACTCGCAGCGATGAGCAGTTCTTC. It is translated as CASSVAYGTRSDEQFF. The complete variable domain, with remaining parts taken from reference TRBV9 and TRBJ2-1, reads DSGVTQTPKHLITATGQRVTLRCSPRSGDLSVYWYQQSLDQGLQFLIQYYNGEERAKGNILERFSAQQFPDLHSELNLSSLELGDSALYFCASSVAYGTRSDEQFFGPGTRLTVL.

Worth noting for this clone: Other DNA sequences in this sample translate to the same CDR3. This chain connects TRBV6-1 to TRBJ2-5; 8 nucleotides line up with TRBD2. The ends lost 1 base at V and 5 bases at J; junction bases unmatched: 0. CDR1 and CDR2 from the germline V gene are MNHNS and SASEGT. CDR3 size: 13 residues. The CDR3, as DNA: TGTGCCAGCAGTGAAGGACTAGCGGAGACCCAGTACTTC. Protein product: CASSEGLAETQYF.

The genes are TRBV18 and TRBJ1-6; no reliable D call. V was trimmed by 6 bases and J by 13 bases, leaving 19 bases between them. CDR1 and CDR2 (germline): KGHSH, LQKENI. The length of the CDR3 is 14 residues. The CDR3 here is CASSSMSEQPPLHF. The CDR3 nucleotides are TGTGCCAGCTCTTCCATGAGTGAGCAGCCCCCCCTCCACTTT.

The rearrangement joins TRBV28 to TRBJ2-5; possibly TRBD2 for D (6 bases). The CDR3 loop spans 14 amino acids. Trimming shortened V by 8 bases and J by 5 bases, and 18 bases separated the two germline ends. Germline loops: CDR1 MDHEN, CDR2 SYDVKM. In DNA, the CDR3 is TGTGCCAGCGGCCGCGGGGTGGAATGGGAGACCCAGTACTTC. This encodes CASGRGVEWETQYF.

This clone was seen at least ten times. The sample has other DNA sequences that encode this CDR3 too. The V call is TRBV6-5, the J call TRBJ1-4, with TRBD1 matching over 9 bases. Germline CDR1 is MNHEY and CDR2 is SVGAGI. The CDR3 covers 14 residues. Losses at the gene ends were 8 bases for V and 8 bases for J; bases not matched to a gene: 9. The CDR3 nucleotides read TGTGCCAGCGGTTCCGGGACAGGGTGGGAAAAACTGTTTTTT. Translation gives CASGSGTGWEKLFF.

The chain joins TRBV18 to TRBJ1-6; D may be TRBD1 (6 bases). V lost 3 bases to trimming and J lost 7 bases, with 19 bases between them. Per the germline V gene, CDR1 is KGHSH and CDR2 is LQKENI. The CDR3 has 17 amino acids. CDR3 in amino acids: CASSPQGGDFSNSPLHF. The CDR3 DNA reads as TGTGCCAGCTCACCCCAAGGGGGGGATTTTTCAAATTCACCCCTCCACTTT. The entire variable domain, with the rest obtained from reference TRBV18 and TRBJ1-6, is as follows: NAGVMQNPRHLVRRRGQEARLRCSPMKGHSHVYWYRQLPEEGLKFMVYLQKENIIDESGMPKERFSAEFPKEGPSILRIQQVVRGDSAAYFCASSPQGGDFSNSPLHFGNGTRLTVT.

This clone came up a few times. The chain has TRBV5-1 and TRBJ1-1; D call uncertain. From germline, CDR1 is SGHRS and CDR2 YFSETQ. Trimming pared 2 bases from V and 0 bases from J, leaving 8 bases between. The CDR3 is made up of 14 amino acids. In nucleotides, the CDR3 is TGCGCCAGCAGCTTACCTACGATGAACACTGAAGCTTTCTTT. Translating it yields CASSLPTMNTEAFF. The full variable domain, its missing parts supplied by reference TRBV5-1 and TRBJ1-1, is KAGVTQTPRYLIKTRGQQVTLSCSPISGHRSVSWYQQTPGQGLQFLFEYFSETQRNKGNFPGRFSGRQFSNSRSEMNVSTLELGDSALYLCASSLPTMNTEAFFGQGTRLTVV.

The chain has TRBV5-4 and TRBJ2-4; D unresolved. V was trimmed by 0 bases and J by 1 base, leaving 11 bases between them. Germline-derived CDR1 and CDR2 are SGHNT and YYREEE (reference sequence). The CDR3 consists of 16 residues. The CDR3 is CASSLEWGMAKNIQYF. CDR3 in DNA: TGTGCCAGCAGCTTGGAGTGGGGAATGGCCAAAAACATTCAGTACTTC.

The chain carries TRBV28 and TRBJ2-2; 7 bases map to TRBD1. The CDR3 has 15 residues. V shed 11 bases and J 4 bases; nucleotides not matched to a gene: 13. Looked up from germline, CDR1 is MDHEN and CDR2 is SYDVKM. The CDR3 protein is CAVDRDPGGTGELFF. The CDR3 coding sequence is TGTGCCGTAGACAGGGACCCGGGCGGCACCGGGGAGCTGTTTTTT.

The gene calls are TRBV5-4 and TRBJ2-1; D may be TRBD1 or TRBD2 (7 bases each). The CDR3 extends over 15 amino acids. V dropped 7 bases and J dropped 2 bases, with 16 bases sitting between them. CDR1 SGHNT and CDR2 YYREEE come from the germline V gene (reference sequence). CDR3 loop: CASHQGGSTYNEQFF. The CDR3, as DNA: TGTGCCAGCCACCAGGGGGGGAGTACCTACAATGAGCAGTTCTTC.

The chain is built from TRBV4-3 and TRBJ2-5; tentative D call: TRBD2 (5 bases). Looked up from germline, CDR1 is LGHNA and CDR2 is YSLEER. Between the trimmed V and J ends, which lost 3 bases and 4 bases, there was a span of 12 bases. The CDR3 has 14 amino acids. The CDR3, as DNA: TGCGCCAGCAGCCAGGCCGGGAACGGAGAGACCCAGTACTTC. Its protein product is CASSQAGNGETQYF.

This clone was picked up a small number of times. The CDR3 DNA reads TGCAGCGTTCGGACAGGCCCGGGAACTGAAGCTTTCTTT. Protein product: CSVRTGPGTEAFF. V usage is TRBV29-1 and J usage is TRBJ1-1; 7 nucleotides align to TRBD1. Losses at the gene ends were 5 bases for V and 5 bases for J; bases not matched to a gene: 8. The germline V gene encodes CDR1 SQVTM and CDR2 ANQGSEA. The CDR3 sequence is 13 residues long. Using reference TRBV29-1 and TRBJ1-1 for the parts outside the CDR3, the full variable domain is SAVISQKPSRDICQRGTSLTIQCQVDSQVTMMFWYRQQPGQSLTLIATANQGSEATYESGFVIDKFPISRPNLTFSTLTVSNMSPEDSSIYLCSVRTGPGTEAFFGQGTRLTVV.

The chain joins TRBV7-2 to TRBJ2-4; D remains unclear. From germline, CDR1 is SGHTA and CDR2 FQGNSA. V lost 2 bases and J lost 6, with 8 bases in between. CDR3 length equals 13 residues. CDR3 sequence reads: CASSLKGGNIQYF. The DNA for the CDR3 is TGTGCCAGCAGCTTAAAGGGCGGAAACATTCAGTACTTC.

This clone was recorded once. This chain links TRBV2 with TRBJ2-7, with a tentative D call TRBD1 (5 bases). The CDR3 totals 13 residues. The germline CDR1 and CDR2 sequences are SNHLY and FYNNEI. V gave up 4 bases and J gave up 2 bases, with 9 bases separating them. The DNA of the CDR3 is TGTGCCAGCAGTGTCGGACAAACCTACGAGCAGTACTTC. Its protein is CASSVGQTYEQYF.

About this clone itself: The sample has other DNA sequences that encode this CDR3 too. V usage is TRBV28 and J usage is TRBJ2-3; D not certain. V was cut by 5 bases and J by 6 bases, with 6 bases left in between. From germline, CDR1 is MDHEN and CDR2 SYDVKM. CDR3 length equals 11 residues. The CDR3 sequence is CASSPRDTQYF. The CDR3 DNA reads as TGTGCCAGCAGTCCCCGGGATACGCAGTATTTT. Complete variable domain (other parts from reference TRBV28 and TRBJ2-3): DVKVTQSSRYLVKRTGEKVFLECVQDMDHENMFWYRQDPGLGLRLIYFSYDVKMKEKGDIPEGYSVSREKKERFSLILESASTNQTSMYLCASSPRDTQYFGPGTRLTVL.

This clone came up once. The DNA for the CDR3 is TGTGCCAGCAGCCAATTAGCGGGAGGGTTGCCCTACGAGCAGTACTTC. Translated, it gives CASSQLAGGLPYEQYF. The chain recombines TRBV5-4 with TRBJ2-7; 11 nucleotides agree with TRBD2. J lost 2 bases, V lost 4 bases, and 8 bases had no gene match. The CDR3 runs to 16 residues. The germline CDR1 and CDR2 sequences are SGHNT and YYREEE (reference sequence).

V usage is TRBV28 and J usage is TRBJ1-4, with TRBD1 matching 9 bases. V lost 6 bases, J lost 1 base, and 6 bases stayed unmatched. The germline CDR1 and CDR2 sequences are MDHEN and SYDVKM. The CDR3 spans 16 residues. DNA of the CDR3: TGTGCCAGCAGGGGGGGGACAGGGAGAACTAATGAAAAACTGTTTTTT. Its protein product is CASRGGTGRTNEKLFF.

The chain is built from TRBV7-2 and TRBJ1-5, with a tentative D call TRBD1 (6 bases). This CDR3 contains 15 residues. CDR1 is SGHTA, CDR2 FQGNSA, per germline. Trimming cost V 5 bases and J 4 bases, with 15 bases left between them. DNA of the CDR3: TGTGCCAGCAGCCTGGGGGGCATAGGGAATCAGCCCCAGCATTTT. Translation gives CASSLGGIGNQPQHF.

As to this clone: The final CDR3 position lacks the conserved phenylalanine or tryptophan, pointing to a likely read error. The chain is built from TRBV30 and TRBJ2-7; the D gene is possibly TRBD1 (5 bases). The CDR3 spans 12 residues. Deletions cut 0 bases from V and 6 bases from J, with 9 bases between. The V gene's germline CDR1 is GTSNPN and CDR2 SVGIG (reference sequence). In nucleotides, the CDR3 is TGTGCCTGGAGTGTTACAGGCAGCGAGCAGTACCTC. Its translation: CAWSVTGSEQYL.

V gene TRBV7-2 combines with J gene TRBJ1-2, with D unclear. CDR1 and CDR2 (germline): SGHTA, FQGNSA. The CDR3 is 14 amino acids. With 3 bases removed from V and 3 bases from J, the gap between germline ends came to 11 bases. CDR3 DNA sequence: TGTGCCAGCAGCTTCGAAGCTTACGACTATGGCTACACCTTC. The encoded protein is CASSFEAYDYGYTF.